One and the same sample provided the 25 T cell receptor beta chains below, sequenced in a study of spatial heterogeneity in lung cancer. TCRdb used MiXCR to reprocess the 5' RACE reads, holding one entry per CDR3 protein. The profile shows about 120,000 distinct CDR3 sequences, more than 10% of them singletons. Time point meaning: blood at routine non-recurrence follow-up after resection. In each case, whole RNA from tumor, nontumor lung or frozen PBMC was sequenced unsorted. Here the sequenced sample was PBMCs, taken at follow-up. These receptor sequences come from a male donor with early-stage non-small cell lung cancer.

This chain links TRBV5-1 with TRBJ2-5; D possibly corresponds to TRBD1 (6 bases). Trimming shortened V by 2 bases and J by 2 bases, and 10 bases separated the two germline ends. Germline loops: CDR1 SGHRS, CDR2 YFSETQ. This CDR3 contains 14 residues. As DNA, the CDR3 is TGCGCCAGCAGCTTCGGGACAACACAAGAGACCCAGTACTTC. Translation: CASSFGTTQETQYF.

Ten or more counts support this clonotype. V is TRBV20-1 and J is TRBJ2-5, with 8 nucleotides matching TRBD1. This CDR3 spans 12 amino acids. V trimming: 5 bases; J trimming: 4 bases; junction bases outside the gene matches: 3. CDR1 and CDR2 (germline): DFQATT, SNEGSKA (reference sequence). CDR3 nucleotide sequence: TGCAGTGCTTCAGGGGGCCGAGAGACCCAGTACTTC. Amino acid sequence: CSASGGRETQYF.

The chain combines TRBV7-2 with TRBJ2-3; 7 nucleotides align to TRBD1. Germline V CDR1 and CDR2: SGHTA, FQGNSA. The trim removed 5 bases at V and 9 bases at J, leaving 5 bases unmatched. The CDR3 sequence is 12 residues long. The CDR3 DNA reads TGTGCCAGCAGCCCAGGGACAGTCACGCAGTATTTT. Its protein product is CASSPGTVTQYF.

This clonotype has more than one count but fewer than ten. The CDR3 here is CASSQGSGLANTEAFF. DNA for the CDR3: TGCGCCAGCAGCCAGGGATCAGGGTTGGCGAACACTGAAGCTTTCTTT. The chain has TRBV4-1 and TRBJ1-1; weak D call: TRBD1 (5 bases). CDR3 length equals 16 residues. The V end was cut by 3 bases, the J end by 1 base, with 15 bases between. Germline V lookup: CDR1 MGHRA, CDR2 YSYEKL.

This chain links TRBV2 with TRBJ1-2; no firm D call. Germline CDR1 reads SNHLY; CDR2 reads FYNNEI. Trimming pared 5 bases from V and 5 bases from J, leaving 9 bases between. CDR3 length: 12 residues. The CDR3: CASSTTLYGYTF. The CDR3 DNA follows: TGTGCCAGCAGTACGACCCTATATGGCTACACCTTC.

This clonotype was detected many times. The gene calls are TRBV7-9 and TRBJ1-1; D is perhaps TRBD1 (5 bases). Trimming stripped 5 bases from V and 4 bases from J, with 23 bases between. The CDR3 is made up of 17 amino acids. Per the germline V gene, CDR1 is SEHNR and CDR2 is FQNEAQ (reference sequence). The CDR3 DNA follows: TGTGCCAGCAGCCGCTCCGCCCTCGGTAGGGGCCGCACTGAAGCTTTCTTT. It encodes CASSRSALGRGRTEAFF.

This clonotype was recorded a few times. The rearrangement links TRBV19 to TRBJ2-5, with 7 bases aligning to TRBD1. V trimming: 4 bases; J trimming: 2 bases; junction bases outside the gene matches: 4. In germline, CDR1 is LNHDA, CDR2 SQIVND (reference sequence). The CDR3 totals 14 residues. CDR3 sequence: CASSTGTAQETQYF. CDR3 bases: TGTGCCAGTAGTACCGGGACAGCTCAAGAGACCCAGTACTTC. Supplemented by reference TRBV19 and TRBJ2-5, the full variable domain reads DGGITQSPKYLFRKEGQNVTLSCEQNLNHDAMYWYRQDPGQGLRLIYYSQIVNDFQKGDIAEGYSVSREKKESFPLTVTSAQKNPTAFYLCASSTGTAQETQYFGPGTRLLVL.

The rearrangement links TRBV5-1 to TRBJ2-3; the D gene is possibly TRBD1 (7 bases). The CDR3 has 17 residues. CDR1 and CDR2 (germline): SGHRS, YFSETQ. Trimming took off 4 bases at V and 6 bases at J, with 24 bases between the two ends. CDR3 nucleotide sequence: TGCGCCAGCAGCGCAGGGGGGACGATATTTGGGTTTGATACGCAGTATTTT. Encoded protein: CASSAGGTIFGFDTQYF.

This clonotype was observed at least ten times. V is TRBV27 and J is TRBJ1-4; the D is unclear. The V gene's germline CDR1 is MNHEY and CDR2 SMNVEV (reference sequence). CDR3 length: 15 amino acids. V lost 4 bases and J lost 6, with 15 bases in between. The CDR3: CASSSSGAWDEKLFF. The CDR3 DNA reads TGTGCCAGCAGTTCCTCTGGAGCCTGGGATGAAAAACTGTTTTTT.

This clonotype was recorded only once. The chain links TRBV5-4 to TRBJ2-1, with D tentatively TRBD2 (6 bases). V lost 2 bases and J 5 bases, leaving 11 bases between the germline ends. Germline CDR1 is SGHNT and CDR2 is YYREEE (reference sequence). This CDR3 comprises 14 residues. CDR3 sequence (DNA): TGTGCCAGCAGCTTCGACGGACTAAACAATGAGCAGTTCTTC. Translation gives CASSFDGLNNEQFF.

This chain connects TRBV12-3 or TRBV12-4 to TRBJ2-3; the D call may be TRBD1 or TRBD2 (6 bases each). Trimming cost V 10 bases and J 1 base, with 18 bases left between them. There are 15 residues in the CDR3. In DNA, the CDR3 is TGTGCCACCATTTATGGGGGGCGACGCACAGATACGCAGTATTTT. As protein: CATIYGGRRTDTQYF.

The CDR3 coding sequence is TGTGCCAGCAGTTTTAGAACAGGGGAGAATTCACCCCTCCACTTT. Translating it yields CASSFRTGENSPLHF. The chain recombines TRBV12-3 or TRBV12-4 with TRBJ1-6, with 7 bases fitting TRBD1. CDR3 length equals 15 residues. V was clipped by 3 bases and J by 7 bases; unmatched bases: 6.

V gene TRBV5-1 combines with J gene TRBJ2-3, with TRBD1 matching 9 bases. The CDR3 runs 16 residues. Germline V gives CDR1 SGHRS, CDR2 YFSETQ. The ends lost 4 bases at V and 0 bases at J; junction bases unmatched: 6. CDR3 DNA: TGCGCCAGCAGCAAGGGACAGGGAGTTAGCACAGATACGCAGTATTTT. Translated, it gives CASSKGQGVSTDTQYF. The variable domain in full, completed from reference TRBV5-1 and TRBJ2-3, reads KAGVTQTPRYLIKTRGQQVTLSCSPISGHRSVSWYQQTPGQGLQFLFEYFSETQRNKGNFPGRFSGRQFSNSRSEMNVSTLELGDSALYLCASSKGQGVSTDTQYFGPGTRLTVL.

The gene calls are TRBV6-2 or TRBV6-3 and TRBJ2-1; 7 positions agree with TRBD2. The germline gives CDR1 MNHEY, CDR2 SVGEGT. The CDR3 sequence is 17 residues long. Trimming removed 2 bases from V and 0 bases from J; junction bases left unmatched: 7. The CDR3 loop reads CASSYGASGSSYNEQFF. In nucleotides, the CDR3 is TGTGCCAGCAGTTACGGGGCTAGCGGAAGCTCCTACAATGAGCAGTTCTTC.

This clonotype was counted between two and nine times. The chain employs TRBV24-1 and TRBJ2-1, with D tentatively TRBD1 (6 bases). The ends were cut back, 2 bases at V and 2 bases at J, with 9 bases in the middle. This CDR3 has 15 amino acids. Germline V gene lookup returns CDR1 KGHDR and CDR2 SFDVKD. The CDR3 coding sequence is TGTGCCACCAGTGATTGGGACAAAACCTACAATGAGCAGTTCTTC. Residues: CATSDWDKTYNEQFF.

This clonotype was observed a handful of times. CDR3 loop: CSARDGTGRADTQYF. DNA of the CDR3: TGCAGTGCTAGAGATGGGACAGGGAGGGCAGATACGCAGTATTTT. The chain recombines TRBV20-1 with TRBJ2-3, with 9 bases aligning to TRBD1. The CDR3 contains 15 residues. V was pared by 0 bases and J by 4 bases, with 5 bases of the junction left unmatched. Germline V CDR1 and CDR2: DFQATT, SNEGSKA (reference sequence).

This clonotype was seen only a few times. J is TRBJ2-3 and V is TRBV6-2 or TRBV6-3; TRBD1 agrees at 7 bases. The CDR3 spans 16 residues. J gave up 8 bases and V 4 bases, and 15 bases lay outside the gene matches. Germline V lookup: CDR1 MNHEY, CDR2 SVGEGT. The CDR3 DNA reads as TGTGCCAGCAGTTTCTTCGGGACAGCCGGGCAAGGTACGCAGTATTTT. This sequence encodes CASSFFGTAGQGTQYF.

This clonotype was seen a few times. The chain recombines TRBV28 with TRBJ1-3, with unresolved D. The V gene lost 8 bases and the J gene lost 5 bases, with 7 bases spanning the gap. This CDR3 has 11 amino acids. Germline V gene data show CDR1 as MDHEN and CDR2 as SYDVKM. CDR3 bases: TGTGCCAGCCATAATAGAAACACCATATATTTT. As protein: CASHNRNTIYF. Full variable domain (rest looked up from reference TRBV28 and TRBJ1-3): DVKVTQSSRYLVKRTGEKVFLECVQDMDHENMFWYRQDPGLGLRLIYFSYDVKMKEKGDIPEGYSVSREKKERFSLILESASTNQTSMYLCASHNRNTIYFGEGSWLTVV.

This clonotype has at least ten counts. The genes are TRBV29-1 and TRBJ1-1; D gene ambiguous. The germline V gene encodes CDR1 SQVTM and CDR2 ANQGSEA. The CDR3 runs 13 residues. Trimming took off 7 bases at V and 7 bases at J, with 19 bases between the two ends. The CDR3 nucleotides read TGCAGCGCCCGCTTTGACCCATCCCGTGAAGCTTTCTTT. Its protein is CSARFDPSREAFF.

DNA for the CDR3: TGTGCCAGCTCACCAAAGGCGGGTAATTCACCCCTCCACTTT. Its translation: CASSPKAGNSPLHF. This chain uses TRBV18 with TRBJ1-6; D remains ambiguous. V was shortened by 2 bases and J by 6 bases, with 8 bases between the two germline ends. The germline CDR1 and CDR2 sequences are KGHSH and LQKENI. The CDR3 consists of 14 residues.

This clonotype showed up just a few times. The V gene is TRBV15, the J gene TRBJ2-2, with D possibly TRBD2 on 6 matching bases. CDR3 length equals 17 residues. From germline, CDR1 is LNHNV and CDR2 YYDKDF (reference sequence). V was trimmed by 3 bases and J by 2 bases, leaving 16 bases between them. The CDR3, as DNA: TGTGCCACCAGCAGTTTAGCGGTTGGGGCTAACACCGGGGAGCTGTTTTTT. Its translation is CATSSLAVGANTGELFF.

This clonotype appeared a few times. The V gene is TRBV18, the J gene TRBJ1-4; D is unresolved. Germline assignment: CDR1 KGHSH and CDR2 LQKENI. V lost 5 bases to trimming and J lost 4 bases, with 8 bases between them. The CDR3 loop spans 13 amino acids. The CDR3 loop is CASSRSDNEKLFF. CDR3 DNA sequence: TGTGCCAGCTCAAGATCGGATAATGAAAAACTGTTTTTT. The whole variable domain, filled in from reference TRBV18 and TRBJ1-4, reads NAGVMQNPRHLVRRRGQEARLRCSPMKGHSHVYWYRQLPEEGLKFMVYLQKENIIDESGMPKERFSAEFPKEGPSILRIQQVVRGDSAAYFCASSRSDNEKLFFGSGTQLSVL.

In its sample, this clonotype was seen many times. The chain uses TRBV28 and TRBJ1-5; D not certain. This CDR3 is 15 amino acids long. The germline V gene encodes CDR1 MDHEN and CDR2 SYDVKM. V was cut by 3 bases and J by 2 bases, with 11 bases left in between. CDR3 nucleotides: TGTGCCAGCAGTTTTTGGGGTTCCGGCAATCAGCCCCAGCATTTT. It yields the protein CASSFWGSGNQPQHF.

This clonotype was observed at least ten times. V and J are TRBV20-1 and TRBJ2-2; D perhaps matches TRBD1 (6 bases). The germline V gene encodes CDR1 DFQATT and CDR2 SNEGSKA (reference sequence). CDR3 length equals 14 residues. V was clipped by 1 base and J by 2 bases, with 8 bases between them. The CDR3 region is CSARGGGNTGELFF. The CDR3 DNA sequence: TGCAGTGCTAGAGGAGGGGGAAACACCGGGGAGCTGTTTTTT.

The CDR3 DNA follows: TGTGCCAGCAGCCGACCAACGACCGCTAATGAAAAACTGTTTTTT. Translating gives CASSRPTTANEKLFF. The V call is TRBV11-2, the J call TRBJ1-4, with D unresolved. This CDR3 contains 15 residues. Germline CDR1 is SGHAT and CDR2 is FQNNGV. Trimming stripped 5 bases from V and 3 bases from J, with 13 bases between.